The 2 T cell receptor beta chains listed next were all sequenced from one sample in a study of T-cell memory formation after mild COVID-19 (dated by TCRdb to about 2021). Library preparation employed 5' RACE. The sequencer was an Illumina NovaSeq 6000. TCRdb passed the public sequencing reads through fastp at Q25 and MiXCR, retaining productive beta sequences. Each entry is one CDR3 protein sequence, shown with its most common DNA and genes. In all, the sample holds about 260,000 distinct CDR3 sequences, and around 8% of those were seen once. The ten largest clones add up to 20% to 25% of the sample. Sequenced sample: PBMCs or a T cell subset sorted from them (not recorded which). The source is a man aged 18 to 35 who had mild COVID-19 (a few samples of this study predate the infection). The sample titles of this study are shuffled in the database, so cell type and time point are left out; the donor was told from shared clones.

The gene calls are TRBV28 and TRBJ2-7; the match to TRBD1 covers 8 bases. The length of the CDR3 is 14 residues. V lost 4 bases, J lost 3 bases, and 5 bases stayed unmatched. In germline, CDR1 is MDHEN, CDR2 SYDVKM. The CDR3: CASSYNRGFYEQYV. The CDR3 nucleotides are TGTGCCAGCAGTTATAACAGGGGGTTCTACGAGCAGTACGTC.

This clonotype occurred many times. The rearrangement links TRBV14 to TRBJ2-1; TRBD1 might be the D (6 bases). The ends were cut back, 4 bases at V and 8 bases at J, with 18 bases in the middle. Germline V gene lookup returns CDR1 SGHDN and CDR2 FVKESK. The CDR3 length is 15 residues. The CDR3 is CASSPLGWGLDEQFF. DNA of the CDR3: TGTGCCAGCAGCCCCCTTGGGTGGGGGCTGGATGAGCAGTTCTTC.